This TCR beta chain was captured in a study of T-cell memory formation after mild COVID-19. Findings and caveats of the study: Contracting clones localized mainly to CM and EM when CD4+ and mainly to EMRA when CD8+.

This clonotype occurred a few times. The antigen is unknown. TCRdb recomputed calls from the 5' RACE reads with MiXCR, one row per CDR3 protein. The sample contains about 420,000 distinct CDR3 sequences, 20% to 30% of which appear only once. Looked up from germline, CDR1 is SGHRS and CDR2 is YFSETQ. The V gene end was trimmed by 4 bases and the J gene end by 3 bases; junction bases not matched to a gene: 6. The CDR3 covers 15 residues. This sequence originates from an adult woman who had mild COVID-19 (a few samples of this study predate the infection). Cell type and time point are not known. The chain carries TRBV5-1 and TRBJ2-3; 9 bases agree with TRBD1. Sequencing input: PBMCs or a T cell subset sorted from them (not recorded which). CDR3 sequence (DNA): TGCGCCAGCAGCCGCGGGACAGGGAGAACAGATACGCAGTATTTT. Amino acids: CASSRGTGRTDTQYF. Using reference TRBV5-1 and TRBJ2-3 for the parts outside the CDR3, the full variable domain is KAGVTQTPRYLIKTRGQQVTLSCSPISGHRSVSWYQQTPGQGLQFLFEYFSETQRNKGNFPGRFSGRQFSNSRSEMNVSTLELGDSALYLCASSRGTGRTDTQYFGPGTRLTVL.